The 14 T cell receptor beta chains given below trace back to one sample, sequenced in a study of CD8+CD57+ T cells in acquired aplastic anemia. Genomic DNA was employed as the template in profiling TCR beta VDJ and CDR3. Via MiXCR, TCRdb re-called the reads, giving one row per CDR3 protein. The profile covers 190,000 or so distinct CDR3 sequences, with around 63% appearing a single time and 25% to 35% taken by the ten largest. The sequenced sample was sorted CD4+, CD8+, or CD8+CD57+ T cells (not recorded which) from PBMCs. These receptors all come from a human donor in good health.

The genes are TRBV7-9 and TRBJ2-3; D is possibly TRBD2 (5 bases). The germline V gene has CDR1 SEHNR and CDR2 FQNEAQ (reference sequence). The CDR3 is made up of 14 amino acids. The V gene lost 4 bases and the J gene lost 8 bases, with 16 bases spanning the gap. The DNA for the CDR3 is TGTGCCAGCAGCTACACGATGGACTCTACTACGCAGTATTTT. Translating gives CASSYTMDSTTQYF.

This clonotype was counted a few times. This rearrangement joins TRBV20-1 to TRBJ2-1; D gene uncertain. Trimming took off 2 bases at V and 8 bases at J, with 16 bases between the two ends. The CDR3 loop spans 14 amino acids. Germline lookup yields CDR1 DFQATT and CDR2 SNEGSKA (reference sequence). In DNA, the CDR3 is TGCAGTGCTAGAACCGCCTTTACGCCCGATGAGCAGTTCTTC. Translated, it gives CSARTAFTPDEQFF.

This clonotype has at least ten counts. The genes are TRBV28 and TRBJ2-7; no firm D call. This CDR3 has 13 residues. Germline-derived CDR1 and CDR2 are MDHEN and SYDVKM. The ends were cut back, 4 bases at V and 4 bases at J, with 11 bases in the middle. The CDR3: CASSSPGHYEQYF. The CDR3 region has the DNA TGTGCCAGCAGTTCCCCTGGTCATTACGAGCAGTACTTC.

CDR3 nucleotides: TGCAGTGCTAGACCCTATGGAGGGACCCAGTACTTC. Translation: CSARPYGGTQYF. The chain employs TRBV20-1 and TRBJ2-5, with a weak D call TRBD2 (5 bases). The V gene's germline CDR1 is DFQATT and CDR2 SNEGSKA (reference sequence). The CDR3 loop spans 12 amino acids. Deletions cut 2 bases from V and 7 bases from J, with 11 bases between.

The rearrangement uses TRBV29-1 and TRBJ1-2; no clear D. V gave up 6 bases and J gave up 4 bases, with 9 bases separating them. This CDR3 is 11 amino acids long. Germline CDR1 reads SQVTM; CDR2 reads ANQGSEA. The CDR3 DNA sequence: TGCAGCGTAAGGGATGCCTATGGCTACACCTTC. Encoded protein: CSVRDAYGYTF.

The chain couples TRBV30 to TRBJ1-1; D unresolved. The CDR3 length is 12 residues. V lost 8 bases and J lost 5, with 15 bases in between. Germline CDR1 GTSNPN, CDR2 SVGIG (reference sequence). The CDR3 is CASCRAETEAFF. The CDR3 bases are TGTGCCAGTTGTCGGGCGGAGACTGAAGCTTTCTTT.

This clonotype was recorded once. This chain links TRBV15 with TRBJ2-7; D is possibly TRBD1 (6 bases). The germline V gene has CDR1 LNHNV and CDR2 YYDKDF (reference sequence). Trimming shortened V by 2 bases and J by 2 bases, and 13 bases separated the two germline ends. The CDR3 consists of 15 residues. In DNA form, the CDR3 reads TGTGCCACCAGCAGAACCGGGACACCCGCCTACGAGCAGTACTTC. Translating it yields CATSRTGTPAYEQYF.

The chain joins TRBV29-1 to TRBJ1-1; D is perhaps TRBD1 (6 bases). CDR3 length equals 16 residues. Trimming took 4 bases from V and 4 from J, leaving 22 bases between them. Germline CDR1 and CDR2: SQVTM and ANQGSEA. The CDR3 loop reads CSVVPQRIPRGTEAFF. The DNA for the CDR3 is TGCAGCGTTGTTCCACAAAGAATTCCCAGGGGCACTGAAGCTTTCTTT.

The chain has TRBV20-1 and TRBJ2-5; D gene uncertain. Trimming cost V 0 bases and J 5 bases, with 13 bases left between them. Per the germline V gene, CDR1 is DFQATT and CDR2 is SNEGSKA (reference sequence). The CDR3 extends over 14 amino acids. The CDR3 DNA reads as TGCAGTGCTAGAGATGAGATAGCTCACGAGACCCAGTACTTC. This encodes CSARDEIAHETQYF.

This clonotype was observed a single time. This sequence may be a read error, since a much larger clone differs from it by one base. V usage is TRBV4-1 and J usage is TRBJ2-2; D gene unclear. Germline V gene lookup returns CDR1 MGHRA and CDR2 YSYEKL. The CDR3 sequence is 14 residues long. CDR3 amino acids: CASSPSVNAGELFF. As DNA, the CDR3 is TGCGCCAGCAGCCCATCGGTGAACGCCGGGGAGCTGTTTTTT.

The rearrangement uses TRBV5-1 and TRBJ2-5; TRBD1 matches 11 bases. CDR1 and CDR2 from the germline V gene are SGHRS and YFSETQ. Trimming removed 5 bases from V and 2 bases from J; junction bases left unmatched: 5. The CDR3 loop spans 15 amino acids. Here the CDR3 DNA reads TGCGCCAGCAGACCGGGACAGGGGGGGCAAGAGACCCAGTACTTC. Translated: CASRPGQGGQETQYF.

This clonotype was recorded a few times. V usage is TRBV7-3 and J usage is TRBJ2-7, with 7 nucleotides matching TRBD1. V trimming: 0 bases; J trimming: 5 bases; junction bases outside the gene matches: 4. The CDR3 covers 14 residues. The germline gives CDR1 SGHTA, CDR2 FQGTGA. CDR3 sequence (DNA): TGTGCCAGCAGCTTAACCCAGGGGGTCCACGAGCAGTACTTC. This encodes CASSLTQGVHEQYF.

In its sample, this clonotype was seen many times. This sequence joins TRBV7-2 and TRBJ2-1, with D possibly being TRBD1 (6 bases). This CDR3 spans 16 amino acids. The V gene lost 1 base and the J gene lost 3 bases, with 13 bases spanning the gap. Germline assignment: CDR1 SGHTA and CDR2 FQGNSA. In nucleotides, the CDR3 is TGTGCCAGCAGCTTAGTGGCAGGGGCCTACTACAATGAGCAGTTCTTC. Protein sequence: CASSLVAGAYYNEQFF. Drawing the rest from reference TRBV7-2 and TRBJ2-1, the complete variable domain is GAGVSQSPSNKVTEKGKDVELRCDPISGHTALYWYRQSLGQGLEFLIYFQGNSAPDKSGLPSDRFSAERTGGSVSTLTIQRTQQEDSAVYLCASSLVAGAYYNEQFFGPGTRLTVL.

The J gene is TRBJ2-5, the V gene TRBV7-8; 10 nucleotides match TRBD1. The ends lost 4 bases at V and 5 bases at J; junction bases unmatched: 10. Germline CDR1 is SGHVS and CDR2 is FQNEAQ. The CDR3 has 16 residues. CDR3: CASSSPLRTGGETQYF. The CDR3 DNA follows: TGTGCCAGCAGCTCACCGTTAAGGACAGGGGGGGAGACCCAGTACTTC. Using reference TRBV7-8 and TRBJ2-5 for the parts outside the CDR3, the full variable domain is GAGVSQSPRYKVAKRGQDVALRCDPISGHVSLFWYQQALGQGPEFLTYFQNEAQLDKSGLPSDRFFAERPEGSVSTLKIQRTQQEDSAVYLCASSSPLRTGGETQYFGPGTRLLVL.